A single sample gave rise to the 6 T cell receptor beta chains below, sequenced in a study of T cells in Graves' hyperthyroidism and ophthalmopathy. Amplification yielded TCR beta CDR3 regions, with RNA transcripts as the source. The TCR CDR3 first-round RT-PCR relied on the HTBI primer set. MiXCR, applied by TCRdb to the multiplex PCR reads, yields one record per CDR3 protein. The sample has about 350,000 distinct CDR3 sequences, 15% to 20% seen once; the top ten hold roughly a sixth. Sequencing was carried out using blood. The source is a woman aged 40 to 50 with Graves' ophthalmopathy.

This clonotype has ten or more counts. This chain connects TRBV7-2 to TRBJ2-5; possibly TRBD2 for D (6 bases). The CDR3 has 12 amino acids. Germline V gives CDR1 SGHTA, CDR2 FQGNSA. V was clipped by 6 bases and J by 5 bases, with 10 bases between them. CDR3 sequence: CASRRDGETQYF. The CDR3 DNA sequence: TGTGCCAGCAGGCGGGATGGGGAGACCCAGTACTTC.

This clonotype was counted many times. This chain links TRBV5-1 with TRBJ2-7; TRBD2 matches at 7 bases. V trimming: 4 bases; J trimming: 6 bases; junction bases outside the gene matches: 13. Germline lookup yields CDR1 SGHRS and CDR2 YFSETQ. The CDR3 is 15 amino acids. The CDR3 spells CASSRGGAAASEQYF. In nucleotides, the CDR3 is TGCGCCAGCAGCCGGGGAGGGGCCGCGGCCTCCGAGCAGTACTTC.

At least ten counts were recorded for this clonotype. This rearrangement joins TRBV29-1 to TRBJ1-1; weak D call: TRBD1 (5 bases). CDR3 length: 13 amino acids. V lost 3 bases and J lost 0, with 8 bases in between. Germline CDR1 and CDR2: SQVTM and ANQGSEA. The CDR3 sequence: CSVDWGMNTEAFF. The CDR3 DNA sequence: TGCAGCGTTGACTGGGGGATGAACACTGAAGCTTTCTTT.

This clonotype was found many times. The V call is TRBV28, the J call TRBJ1-2; D call uncertain. Trimming removed 7 bases at V and 3 bases at J, with 12 bases between. Per germline, CDR1 MDHEN and CDR2 SYDVKM. CDR3 length: 13 amino acids. CDR3 region: CASTGIEDYGYTF. In DNA form, the CDR3 reads TGTGCCAGCACCGGGATAGAGGACTATGGCTACACCTTC.

This clonotype was detected once. The chain recombines TRBV12-3 or TRBV12-4 with TRBJ2-7, with TRBD1 matching over 7 bases. The V gene end was trimmed by 3 bases and the J gene end by 1 base; junction bases not matched to a gene: 6. The CDR3 is 15 residues long. CDR3 sequence reads: CASSLGQFPSYEQYF. CDR3 nucleotide sequence: TGTGCCAGCAGTTTGGGACAGTTCCCTTCCTACGAGCAGTACTTC.

Of note for this clonotype: This may come from a read error, since a much larger clone is one base off. The chain employs TRBV30 and TRBJ2-7; D is undetermined. Germline V gene lookup returns CDR1 GTSNPN and CDR2 SVGIG (reference sequence). The CDR3 contains 13 residues. With 2 bases removed from V and 0 bases from J, the gap between germline ends came to 8 bases. As DNA, the CDR3 is TGTGCCTGGAGTATCGCCCCCTCCTACGAGCAGTACGTC. Protein: CAWSIAPSYEQYV.